Below, 14 T cell receptor beta chains from the same sample are listed, as sequenced in a study of shared clonotypes between healthy human individuals. Naive CD8 cells, CD45RO-negative and positively selected for CCR7, excluded terminally differentiated effector memory CD45RA+ cells. Generated by immunoSEQ multiplex PCR, the TCRdb table keeps only in-frame clones and is missing some. The sample yields some 2.1 million clones, about 95% seen once. The source material was naive CD8+ T cells sorted from blood. These receptor sequences come from a man aged 18 to 30 in good health.

The chain couples TRBV5-6 to TRBJ2-7; D is undetermined. The CDR3 has 13 residues. Trimming pared 0 bases from V and 5 bases from J, leaving 9 bases between. The germline V gene has CDR1 SGHDT and CDR2 YYEEEE. CDR3 DNA sequence: TGTGCCAGCAGCTTGGCTTTGGTTGACGAGCAGTACTTC. Translating gives CASSLALVDEQYF.

The chain carries TRBV2 and TRBJ1-1; TRBD1 aligns across 8 bases. This CDR3 has 13 amino acids. Per germline, CDR1 SNHLY and CDR2 FYNNEI. The trim removed 5 bases at V and 8 bases at J, leaving 7 bases unmatched. CDR3 protein: CASSLARQGEAFF. The CDR3 bases are TGTGCCAGCAGTCTAGCCCGACAGGGGGAAGCTTTCTTT. The variable domain in full, completed from reference TRBV2 and TRBJ1-1, reads EPEVTQTPSHQVTQMGQEVILRCVPISNHLYFYWYRQILGQKVEFLVSFYNNEISEKSEIFDDQFSVERPDGSNFTLKIRSTKLEDSAMYFCASSLARQGEAFFGQGTRLTVV.

The chain couples TRBV7-6 to TRBJ1-3; tentatively, D is TRBD1 (5 bases). There are 17 residues in the CDR3. CDR1 is SGHVS, CDR2 FNYEAQ, per germline. Trimming took off 1 base at V and 0 bases at J, with 13 bases between the two ends. The CDR3 loop reads CASSLEGLPSSGNTIYF. The CDR3 DNA is TGTGCCAGCAGCTTAGAGGGGCTCCCCTCCTCTGGAAACACCATATATTTT.

For this clone: Other DNA sequences within the sample encode an identical CDR3. The rearrangement uses TRBV9 and TRBJ2-5, with 8 nucleotides matching TRBD1. Trimming removed 0 bases from V and 3 bases from J; junction bases left unmatched: 1. This CDR3 is 14 amino acids long. Germline loops: CDR1 SGDLS, CDR2 YYNGEE. The CDR3 nucleotides read TGTGCCAGCAGCGTAGCAGGGGGCGAAGAGACCCAGTACTTC. Protein product: CASSVAGGEETQYF.

This clone is a singleton in its sample. The chain is built from TRBV6-1 and TRBJ1-5; D is perhaps TRBD1 (6 bases). Trimming removed 10 bases from V and 6 bases from J, with 19 bases in between. The germline V gene has CDR1 MNHNS and CDR2 SASEGT. The CDR3 runs 14 residues. The CDR3 DNA is TGTGCCATCAAAACACAGGGCCCGGGTCAGCCCCAGCATTTT. Translation gives CAIKTQGPGQPQHF.

The V call is TRBV2, the J call TRBJ2-3; either TRBD1 or TRBD2 may supply D (5 bases each). The germline V gene has CDR1 SNHLY and CDR2 FYNNEI. The V end lost 10 bases, the J end lost 4 bases, and 15 bases lay between the germline ends. The CDR3 loop spans 13 amino acids. This chain's CDR3 is CATPGPLADTQYF. In nucleotides, the CDR3 is TGTGCCACCCCGGGACCCCTGGCAGATACGCAGTATTTT.

The chain links TRBV21-1 to TRBJ2-3; the table's D call TRBD1 went unverified against the DNA. TRBV21-1 is a listed pseudogene. The CDR3 has 15 amino acids. Written as DNA, the CDR3 is TGTGCCAGCAGCAAAGGGGTCAGGCCGGCAGATACGCAGTATTTT. Protein sequence: CASSKGVRPADTQYF.

This clone was picked up one time. This rearrangement joins TRBV15 to TRBJ2-7; D may be TRBD2 (6 bases). V lost 3 bases to trimming and J lost 1 base, with 16 bases between them. CDR1 LNHNV and CDR2 YYDKDF come from the germline V gene (reference sequence). The CDR3 sequence is 16 residues long. The CDR3 region is CATSRDGLLGSYEQYF. The CDR3 bases are TGTGCCACCAGCAGGGATGGACTATTGGGTTCCTACGAGCAGTACTTC.

This chain connects TRBV13 to TRBJ1-2; the D gene is possibly TRBD1 (6 bases). Trimming stripped 5 bases from V and 3 bases from J, with 13 bases between. The CDR3 extends over 14 amino acids. CDR1 PRHDT and CDR2 FYEKMQ come from the germline V gene (reference sequence). The DNA for the CDR3 is TGTGCCAGCAGCAAACAGGGACGGGACTATGGCTACACCTTC. Translation gives CASSKQGRDYGYTF.

As to this clone: At one boundary the junction diverges from the germline segment, which might be a read error. The genes are TRBV11-2 and TRBJ1-1; perhaps TRBD1 as D (6 bases). Germline assignment: CDR1 SGHAT and CDR2 FQNNGV. CDR3 length: 12 amino acids. The CDR3 loop is CASSLGNRVRGF. The CDR3 DNA sequence: TGTGCCAGCAGCTTAGGGAACAGGGTCCGCGGCTTT.

The chain is built from TRBV7-9 and TRBJ2-7; no clear D gene. CDR3 size: 14 residues. Trimming shortened V by 2 bases and J by 5 bases, and 13 bases separated the two germline ends. Looked up from germline, CDR1 is SEHNR and CDR2 is FQNEAQ (reference sequence). DNA of the CDR3: TGTGCCAGCAGCTTATATGGCGGAATAAACGAGCAGTACTTC. This translates into CASSLYGGINEQYF.

The chain couples TRBV5-4 to TRBJ2-4; 10 bases are a match to TRBD2. With V trimmed by 3 bases and J by 5 bases, 5 bases remained unmatched. Germline values: CDR1 SGHNT, CDR2 YYREEE (reference sequence). The CDR3 runs 15 residues. In DNA form, the CDR3 reads TGTGCCAGCAGCTATAGCGGGGGGTACGAAAACATTCAGTACTTC. This codes for CASSYSGGYENIQYF. The whole variable domain, remainder taken from reference TRBV5-4 and TRBJ2-4, is ETGVTQSPTHLIKTRGQQVTLRCSSQSGHNTVSWYQQALGQGPQFIFQYYREEENGRGNFPPRFSGLQFPNYSSELNVNALELDDSALYLCASSYSGGYENIQYFGAGTRLSVL.

The table lists this clone with a count of one. J is TRBJ2-1 and V is TRBV9, with 12 bases fitting TRBD1. The germline V gene encodes CDR1 SGDLS and CDR2 YYNGEE. The V gene end was trimmed by 4 bases and the J gene end by 8 bases; junction bases not matched to a gene: 4. The CDR3 contains 14 residues. The CDR3 loop is CASSWGTGGDEQFF. The CDR3 nucleotides read TGTGCCAGCAGCTGGGGGACAGGGGGCGATGAGCAGTTCTTC.

The genes are TRBV27 and TRBJ2-2; the D is unclear. Germline lookup yields CDR1 MNHEY and CDR2 SMNVEV (reference sequence). The CDR3 consists of 12 residues. Trimming shortened V by 7 bases and J by 2 bases, and 5 bases separated the two germline ends. DNA for the CDR3: TGTGCCAGCACTACCAACACCGGGGAGCTGTTTTTT. The encoded protein is CASTTNTGELFF.